Below are 15 T cell receptor beta chains sequenced from a single sample in a study of CD8 T cells in ankylosing spondylitis. MiXCR was run by TCRdb on the 5' RACE reads, yielding one entry per CDR3 protein. The data show some 270,000 distinct CDR3 sequences, with 18% seen just once and approximately 33% held by the top ten. What was sequenced was blood, either unsorted or a sorted T cell fraction (not recorded which). The receptors shown here come from a male donor with ankylosing spondylitis or in good health (not recorded which).

Only a few counts were recorded for this clonotype. The rearrangement uses TRBV12-3 or TRBV12-4 and TRBJ2-1, with D possibly matching TRBD1 (6 bases). Deletions cut 6 bases from V and 2 bases from J, with 14 bases between. The CDR3 is 15 amino acids. The CDR3, as DNA: TGTGCCAGCAGGTCCGGGACACCTACCTACAATGAGCAGTTCTTC. Encoded protein: CASRSGTPTYNEQFF.

This clonotype was counted only a few times. CDR3 in amino acids: CASSPGGAFTDTQYF. The CDR3 DNA reads TGTGCCAGCAGCCCAGGGGGCGCATTCACAGATACGCAGTATTTT. The genes are TRBV7-6 and TRBJ2-3; 8 positions agree with TRBD1. Trimming took 5 bases from V and 2 from J; bases not matched to a gene: 6. The CDR3 sequence is 15 residues long. The germline V gene has CDR1 SGHVS and CDR2 FNYEAQ.

This clonotype has a count of ten or more. This chain links TRBV7-9 with TRBJ2-3, with 8 bases aligning to TRBD2. The V gene's germline CDR1 is SEHNR and CDR2 FQNEAQ (reference sequence). Trimming cost V 4 bases and J 0 bases; bases outside gene matches: 6. This CDR3 contains 16 residues. CDR3 loop: CASSSLAGTSTDTQYF. For the CDR3, the DNA is TGTGCCAGCAGCTCCTTAGCGGGGACCAGCACAGATACGCAGTATTTT.

This clonotype was observed at least ten times. This CDR3 reads CASSQNALGTGRGEAFF. CDR3 in DNA: TGCGCCAGCAGCCAAAACGCCCTGGGGACAGGGCGGGGGGAAGCTTTCTTT. The chain combines TRBV4-1 with TRBJ1-1; TRBD1 matches 9 bases. Germline CDR1 and CDR2: MGHRA and YSYEKL. V dropped 2 bases and J dropped 8; count of bases not matched to a gene: 15. The CDR3 is made up of 17 amino acids.

In its sample, this clonotype was seen a few times. This chain connects TRBV20-1 to TRBJ1-1, with 9 bases identical to TRBD1. After removal of 1 base from V and 6 bases from J, the junction contained 9 bases not matched to a gene. Germline V gives CDR1 DFQATT, CDR2 SNEGSKA (reference sequence). This CDR3 spans 15 amino acids. The CDR3 reads CSARGVDRGYAEAFF. CDR3 nucleotides: TGCAGTGCTAGAGGGGTTGACAGGGGGTACGCTGAAGCTTTCTTT.

This clonotype was recorded at least ten times. V gene TRBV28 combines with J gene TRBJ2-5; D is unclear. The CDR3 extends over 14 amino acids. Germline values: CDR1 MDHEN, CDR2 SYDVKM. Trimming stripped 3 bases from V and 0 bases from J, with 8 bases between. The CDR3 spells CASSFSDNQETQYF. In DNA form, the CDR3 reads TGTGCCAGCAGTTTCTCCGACAACCAAGAGACCCAGTACTTC.

V gene TRBV6-2 or TRBV6-3 combines with J gene TRBJ2-7, with 9 nucleotides matching TRBD2. This CDR3 is built from 15 residues. V lost 5 bases, J lost 5 bases, and 10 bases stayed unmatched. The germline gives CDR1 MNHEY, CDR2 SVGEGT. Here the CDR3 reads CASSPRSGRRDEQYF. The CDR3 DNA sequence: TGTGCCAGCAGTCCCCGGAGCGGGAGGAGGGACGAGCAGTACTTC.

This clonotype was picked up a small number of times. The chain has TRBV4-2 and TRBJ2-1; tentative D call: TRBD1 (7 bases). CDR3 length: 16 residues. Per the germline V gene, CDR1 is LGHNA and CDR2 is YNFKEQ. Trimming took 0 bases from V and 6 from J, leaving 15 bases between them. The CDR3 DNA sequence: TGTGCCAGCAGCCAAGAGGTAGCAGGGGGAGGCAATGAGCAGTTCTTC. Amino acids: CASSQEVAGGGNEQFF.

Written as DNA, the CDR3 is TGTGCCATCAGAAGTTCAGCGAGCCCCTACAATGAGCAGTTCTTC. Its translation: CAIRSSASPYNEQFF. The chain employs TRBV10-3 and TRBJ2-1; D unresolved. CDR1 is ENHRY, CDR2 SYGVKD, per germline. The CDR3 is 15 amino acids. V was clipped by 6 bases and J by 2 bases, with 14 bases between them.

This chain joins TRBV11-2 and TRBJ2-3; possibly TRBD2 for D (5 bases). The length of the CDR3 is 15 residues. Trimming pared 7 bases from V and 5 bases from J, leaving 19 bases between. Germline lookup yields CDR1 SGHAT and CDR2 FQNNGV. CDR3 nucleotide sequence: TGTGCCAGCATCCCCTTTACGGGGAGACAAGATACGCAGTATTTT. Translating it yields CASIPFTGRQDTQYF.

This clonotype was counted at least ten times. The V call is TRBV7-9, the J call TRBJ1-6, with 9 bases lining up with TRBD1. This CDR3 is built from 17 residues. Germline assignment: CDR1 SEHNR and CDR2 FQNEAQ (reference sequence). The V and J ends lost 1 base and 9 bases, in that order; junction bases with no gene match: 10. The CDR3 here is CASSLEPPGQGLSPLHF. The CDR3 DNA reads as TGTGCCAGCAGCTTAGAACCCCCGGGACAGGGTCTTTCACCCCTCCACTTT.

A remark on this clonotype: Germline and junction disagree at one end, which may indicate a read error. The chain combines TRBV9 with TRBJ1-1; possibly TRBD1 for D (5 bases). CDR3 length equals 15 residues. Germline CDR1 is SGDLS and CDR2 is YYNGEE. CDR3 bases: TGTGCCGGCAGCCATTCACAGGACCTGAACACTGAAGCTTTCTTT. Amino acid sequence: CAGSHSQDLNTEAFF.

The chain uses TRBV28 and TRBJ2-7, with 9 bases aligning to TRBD2. The CDR3 is 13 amino acids. Unmatched junction bases numbered 4, after V lost 7 bases and J lost 3 bases. Germline CDR1 and CDR2: MDHEN and SYDVKM. CDR3 in DNA: TGTGCCAGCAAAATAGCGGGAGACTACGAGCAGTACTTC. It specifies CASKIAGDYEQYF.

The chain recombines TRBV4-3 with TRBJ2-5; D not certain. Trimming pared 0 bases from V and 2 bases from J, leaving 13 bases between. Germline loops: CDR1 LGHNA, CDR2 YSLEER. The CDR3 length is 16 residues. The CDR3 loop is CASSQDFGSGQETQYF. For the CDR3, the DNA is TGCGCCAGCAGCCAAGATTTCGGCTCCGGGCAAGAGACCCAGTACTTC.

The chain has TRBV11-2 and TRBJ2-3; 10 bases are a match to TRBD1. Germline trimming cut 4 bases from V and 0 bases from J; bases unmatched to any gene: 7. Germline assignment: CDR1 SGHAT and CDR2 FQNNGV. The CDR3 is 17 residues long. The CDR3 DNA is TGTGCCAGCAGCTCCGGGACAGGGGCGACCAGCACAGATACGCAGTATTTT. It encodes CASSSGTGATSTDTQYF.